Shown below are 15 T cell receptor beta chains from a single sample sequenced in a study of shared clonotypes between healthy human individuals. Repertoires were generated with immunoSEQ multiplex PCR, while TCRdb's copy carries only in-frame clones and drops some. This table has about 2 million clones, approximately 94% appearing once. It was CD45RO-negative cells, positively selected for CCR7, that made up naive CD8 cells, with terminally differentiated effector memory CD45RA+ cells excluded. Sequenced input: naive CD8+ T cells sorted from blood. These receptors were taken from a man between 18 and 35 years old in good health.

The chain has TRBV6-5 and TRBJ1-1; no clear D gene. The CDR3 is 13 residues long. Trimming stripped 6 bases from V and 2 bases from J, with 10 bases between. Germline V gene data show CDR1 as MNHEY and CDR2 as SVGAGI. CDR3 sequence: CASRIGYNTEAFF. The CDR3 DNA is TGTGCCAGCAGGATCGGGTACAACACTGAAGCTTTCTTT.

The chain employs TRBV29-1 and TRBJ2-1; TRBD2 matches 10 bases. Germline CDR1 reads SQVTM; CDR2 reads ANQGSEA. CDR3 size: 16 residues. After removal of 1 base from V and 6 bases from J, the junction contained 9 bases not matched to a gene. The DNA of the CDR3 is TGCAGCGTTGAAGCCCTGATGCTAGCGGGAGCCAATGAGCAGTTCTTC. Translating gives CSVEALMLAGANEQFF.

To note about this clone: It is likely a read error, because the conserved phenylalanine at the end of the CDR3 is missing. Other DNA sequences from this sample encode an identical CDR3 as well. This chain joins TRBV30 and TRBJ2-7, with D uncertain. Trimming took 1 base from V and 6 from J, leaving 10 bases between them. This CDR3 region has 12 residues. The germline V gene encodes CDR1 GTSNPN and CDR2 SVGIG (reference sequence). The CDR3 reads CAWSGDSPEQYL. The DNA of the CDR3 is TGTGCCTGGAGTGGAGACTCCCCCGAGCAGTACCTC.

This chain uses TRBV7-9 with TRBJ2-7; D is perhaps TRBD2 (6 bases). In germline, CDR1 is SEHNR, CDR2 FQNEAQ (reference sequence). The CDR3 is 15 residues long. The ends were cut back, 2 bases at V and 1 base at J, with 12 bases in the middle. The CDR3 here is CASSLSSGVSYEQYF. The CDR3 nucleotides are TGTGCCAGCAGCTTATCGTCGGGAGTGTCCTACGAGCAGTACTTC.

The chain is built from TRBV15 and TRBJ2-3; 7 nucleotides align to TRBD1. There are 17 residues in the CDR3. The ends lost 3 bases at V and 4 bases at J; junction bases unmatched: 13. Germline CDR1 LNHNV, CDR2 YYDKDF (reference sequence). The CDR3 nucleotides are TGTGCCACCAGCAGGAGTTGGGACAGAGGGGCGGCAGATACGCAGTATTTT. The encoded protein is CATSRSWDRGAADTQYF.

The chain links TRBV4-1 to TRBJ1-1; TRBD1 matches at 9 bases. The trim removed 2 bases at V and 3 bases at J, leaving 4 bases unmatched. This CDR3 spans 15 amino acids. The germline V gene encodes CDR1 MGHRA and CDR2 YSYEKL. The CDR3 sequence is CASSQSDRGDTEAFF. In DNA form, the CDR3 reads TGCGCCAGCAGCCAATCGGACAGGGGTGACACTGAAGCTTTCTTT.

The gene calls are TRBV2 and TRBJ2-3; unclear D gene. This CDR3 has 12 residues. The germline CDR1 and CDR2 sequences are SNHLY and FYNNEI. Trimming pared 9 bases from V and 5 bases from J, leaving 12 bases between. CDR3 in amino acids: CASLLREDTQYF. The DNA of the CDR3 is TGTGCCAGTCTACTTAGGGAAGATACGCAGTATTTT.

This clone was observed a handful of times. The chain links TRBV10-1 to TRBJ2-2; D is undetermined. Per the germline V gene, CDR1 is WNHNN and CDR2 is SYGVQD (reference sequence). The CDR3 is made up of 13 amino acids. Trimming took 5 bases from V and 3 from J, leaving 7 bases between them. The CDR3 DNA sequence: TGCGCCAGCAGTACCACAGACACCGGGGAGCTGTTTTTT. Translated, it gives CASSTTDTGELFF.

The chain carries TRBV21-1 and TRBJ1-2. TRBV21-1 is a documented pseudogene. This CDR3 comprises 15 residues. As DNA, the CDR3 is TGTGCCAGCAGCCCCCGGGCTTTATCCGCCTATGGCTACACCTTC. This encodes CASSPRALSAYGYTF.

This clone was found once. This sequence joins TRBV30 and TRBJ1-2; D unclear. The ends were cut back, 2 bases at V and 4 bases at J, with 8 bases in the middle. CDR3 length: 12 amino acids. The germline V gene has CDR1 GTSNPN and CDR2 SVGIG (reference sequence). CDR3 coding DNA: TGTGCCTGGAGTCCTGTAGGCTATGGCTACACCTTC. Translation gives CAWSPVGYGYTF.

A remark on this clone: Other DNA sequences of this sample code for an identical CDR3. This sequence joins TRBV6-5 and TRBJ2-2, with TRBD2 as a possible D gene (5 bases). CDR1 and CDR2 (germline): MNHEY, SVGAGI. V was trimmed by 2 bases and J by 6 bases, leaving 7 bases between them. The CDR3 is 13 residues long. CDR3 amino acids: CASSYGESGELFF. The CDR3 DNA reads TGTGCCAGCAGTTACGGGGAGTCCGGGGAGCTGTTTTTT.

CDR3 DNA: TGTGCCAGCAGTGAAGGTTTAACTCTCTCTAACTATGGCTACACCTTC. It translates to CASSEGLTLSNYGYTF. The V and J genes are TRBV6-1 and TRBJ1-2; unclear D gene. CDR3 length: 16 residues. Germline assignment: CDR1 MNHNS and CDR2 SASEGT. V lost 1 base and J lost 0, with 12 bases in between.

The CDR3 nucleotides are TGTGCCAGCAGCTCTGAAGCGGGGGCTTCCTACGAGCAGTACTTC. It codes for CASSSEAGASYEQYF. The V gene is TRBV7-9, the J gene TRBJ2-7; TRBD2 aligns across 8 bases. This CDR3 region has 15 residues. The germline V gene encodes CDR1 SEHNR and CDR2 FQNEAQ (reference sequence). Germline trimming cut 4 bases from V and 1 base from J; bases unmatched to any gene: 6.

The chain carries TRBV5-6 and TRBJ2-3; D is ambiguous. The CDR3 extends over 14 amino acids. CDR1 SGHDT and CDR2 YYEEEE come from the germline V gene. Trimming removed 0 bases from V and 0 bases from J, with 5 bases in between. CDR3 residues: CASSLGPSTDTQYF. In DNA, the CDR3 is TGTGCCAGCAGCTTGGGACCAAGCACAGATACGCAGTATTTT. Full variable domain (remainder filled in from reference TRBV5-6 and TRBJ2-3): DAGVTQSPTHLIKTRGQQVTLRCSPKSGHDTVSWYQQALGQGPQFIFQYYEEEERQRGNFPDRFSGHQFPNYSSELNVNALLLGDSALYLCASSLGPSTDTQYFGPGTRLTVL.

This rearrangement joins TRBV5-1 to TRBJ2-7; tentatively, D is TRBD1 (6 bases). The CDR3 contains 14 residues. Germline V gene data show CDR1 as SGHRS and CDR2 as YFSETQ. Trimming cost V 0 bases and J 2 bases, with 9 bases left between them. The CDR3 here is CASSLGTVPYEQYF. For the CDR3, the DNA is TGCGCCAGCAGCTTGGGGACAGTCCCCTACGAGCAGTACTTC.